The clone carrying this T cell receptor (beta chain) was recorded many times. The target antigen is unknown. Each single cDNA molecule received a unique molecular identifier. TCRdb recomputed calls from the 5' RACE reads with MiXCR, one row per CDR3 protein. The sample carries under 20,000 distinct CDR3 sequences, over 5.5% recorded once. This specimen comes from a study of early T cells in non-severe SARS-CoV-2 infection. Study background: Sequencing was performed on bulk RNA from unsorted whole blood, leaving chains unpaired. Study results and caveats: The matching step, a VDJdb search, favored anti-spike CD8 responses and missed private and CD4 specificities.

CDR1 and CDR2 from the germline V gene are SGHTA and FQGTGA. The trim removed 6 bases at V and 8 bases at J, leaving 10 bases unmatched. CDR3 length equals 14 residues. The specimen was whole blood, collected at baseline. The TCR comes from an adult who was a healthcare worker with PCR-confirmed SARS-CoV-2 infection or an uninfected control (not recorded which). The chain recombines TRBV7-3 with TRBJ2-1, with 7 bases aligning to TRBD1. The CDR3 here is CASRRIGGSDEQFF. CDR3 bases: TGTGCCAGCAGGCGGATAGGGGGCTCCGATGAGCAGTTCTTC. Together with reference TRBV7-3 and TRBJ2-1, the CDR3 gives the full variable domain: GAGVSQTPSNKVTEKGKYVELRCDPISGHTALYWYRQSLGQGPEFLIYFQGTGAADDSGLPNDRFFAVRPEGSVSTLKIQRTERGDSAVYLCASRRIGGSDEQFFGPGTRLTVL.